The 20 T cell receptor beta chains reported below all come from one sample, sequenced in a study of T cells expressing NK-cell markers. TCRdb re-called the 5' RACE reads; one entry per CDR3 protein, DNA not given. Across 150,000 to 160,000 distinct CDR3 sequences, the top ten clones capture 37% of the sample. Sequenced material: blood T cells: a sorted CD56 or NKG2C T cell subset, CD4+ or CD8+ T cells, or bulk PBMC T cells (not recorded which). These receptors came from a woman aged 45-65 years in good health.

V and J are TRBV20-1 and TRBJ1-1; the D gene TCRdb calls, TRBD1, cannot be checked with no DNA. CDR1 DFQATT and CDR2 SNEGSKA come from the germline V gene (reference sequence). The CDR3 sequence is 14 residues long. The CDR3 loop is CSARRREMNTEAFF.

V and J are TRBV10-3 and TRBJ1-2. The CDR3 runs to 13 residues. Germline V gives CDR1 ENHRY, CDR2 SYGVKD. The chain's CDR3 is CAISESLSPGYTF.

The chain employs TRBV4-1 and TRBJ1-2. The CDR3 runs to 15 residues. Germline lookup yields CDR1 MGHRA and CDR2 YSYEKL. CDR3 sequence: CASSHGPSLGYGYTF.

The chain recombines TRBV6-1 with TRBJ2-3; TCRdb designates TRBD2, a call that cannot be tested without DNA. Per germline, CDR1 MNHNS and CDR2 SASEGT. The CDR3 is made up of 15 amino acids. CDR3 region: CATLVGASRTDTQYF.

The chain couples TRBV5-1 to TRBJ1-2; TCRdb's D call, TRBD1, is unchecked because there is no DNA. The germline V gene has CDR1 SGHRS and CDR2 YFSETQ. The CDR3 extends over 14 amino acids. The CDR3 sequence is CASSQDRGRTGYTF.

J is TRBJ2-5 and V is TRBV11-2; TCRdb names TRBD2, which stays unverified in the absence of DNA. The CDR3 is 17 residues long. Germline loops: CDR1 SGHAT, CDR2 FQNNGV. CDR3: CASSLERASGRMETQYF.

This chain's CDR3 is CASTFPGDTEAFF. The chain couples TRBV12-3 or TRBV12-4 to TRBJ1-1; with no DNA, the TCRdb D assignment of TRBD1 cannot be verified. This CDR3 is 13 amino acids long.

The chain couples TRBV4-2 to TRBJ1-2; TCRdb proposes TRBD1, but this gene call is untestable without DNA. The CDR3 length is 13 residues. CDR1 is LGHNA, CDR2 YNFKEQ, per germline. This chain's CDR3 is CASSQDRGYGYTF.

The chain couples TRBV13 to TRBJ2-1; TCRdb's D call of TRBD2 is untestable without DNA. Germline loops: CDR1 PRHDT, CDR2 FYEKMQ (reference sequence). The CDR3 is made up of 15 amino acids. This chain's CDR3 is CASSLQASGRGEQFF.

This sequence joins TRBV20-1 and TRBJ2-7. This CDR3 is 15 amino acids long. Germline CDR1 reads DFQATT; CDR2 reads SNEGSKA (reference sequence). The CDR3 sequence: CSARAASHLSYEQYF.

CDR3 residues: CASSKGTGTGANVLTF. The chain uses TRBV5-1 and TRBJ2-6; there is no DNA to check the TCRdb D call of TRBD1. The CDR3 has 16 residues. CDR1 SGHRS and CDR2 YFSETQ come from the germline V gene.

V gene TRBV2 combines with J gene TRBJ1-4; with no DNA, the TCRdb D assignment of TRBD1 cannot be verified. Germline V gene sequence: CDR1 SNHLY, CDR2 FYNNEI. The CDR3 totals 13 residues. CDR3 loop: CASRDPAGEKLFF.

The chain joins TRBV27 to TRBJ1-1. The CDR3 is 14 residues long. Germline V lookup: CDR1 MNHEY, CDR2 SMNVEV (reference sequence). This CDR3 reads CASSPGAEVPEAFF.

CDR3 loop: CASSLVGGLEQYF. The chain has TRBV5-6 and TRBJ2-7; there is no DNA to check the TCRdb D call of TRBD2. The CDR3 consists of 13 residues. Germline CDR1 and CDR2: SGHDT and YYEEEE.

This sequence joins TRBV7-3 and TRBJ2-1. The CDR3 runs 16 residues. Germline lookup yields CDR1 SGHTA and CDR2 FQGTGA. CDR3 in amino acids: CASSLTEGRNYNEQFF.

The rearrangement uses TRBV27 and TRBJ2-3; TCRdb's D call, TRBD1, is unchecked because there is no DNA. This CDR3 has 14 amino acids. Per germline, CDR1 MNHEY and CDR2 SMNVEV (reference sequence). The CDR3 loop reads CASSSQGSTDTQYF.

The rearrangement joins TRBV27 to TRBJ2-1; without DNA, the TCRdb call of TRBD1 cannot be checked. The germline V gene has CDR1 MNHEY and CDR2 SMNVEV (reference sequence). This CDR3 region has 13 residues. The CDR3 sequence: CASSSYRGNEQFF.

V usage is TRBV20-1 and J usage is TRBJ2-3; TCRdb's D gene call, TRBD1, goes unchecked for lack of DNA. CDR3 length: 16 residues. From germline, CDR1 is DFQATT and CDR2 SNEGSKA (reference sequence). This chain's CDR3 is CSARDLGAGSTDTQYF.

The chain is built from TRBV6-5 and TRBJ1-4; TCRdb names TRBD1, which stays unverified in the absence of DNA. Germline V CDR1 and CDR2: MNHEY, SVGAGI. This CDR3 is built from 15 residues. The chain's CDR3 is CASSYLPGDNEKLFF.

The CDR3 spells CASRGGYGNTEAFF. The chain has TRBV2 and TRBJ1-1; the D call of TRBD1 rests on TCRdb alone, since no DNA is present to check it. Germline V lookup: CDR1 SNHLY, CDR2 FYNNEI. The CDR3 runs to 14 residues.